This TCR beta chain is from a study of cytomegalovirus exposure and HLA in healthy donors. Study-wide findings and caveats: Among TCR beta chains, those listed as cytomegalovirus-associated numbered approximately 150.

As concerns this clone: Its antigen remains unidentified.

Vbeta (60) and Jbeta (13) primers were used in the PCR. TCRdb's table, derived via immunoSEQ multiplex PCR, lists solely in-frame clones and lacks some. In the table there are about 140,000 clones, about 70% of which are singletons. The trim removed 0 bases at V and 7 bases at J, leaving 17 bases unmatched. Per germline, CDR1 MNHEY and CDR2 SMNVEV (reference sequence). CDR3 size: 18 residues. The TCR comes from a man aged 18 to 30 in good health and CMV-seronegative. The sequenced material came from PBMCs. The chain joins TRBV27 to TRBJ1-2; TRBD1 agrees at 7 bases. The CDR3 reads CASSLSPGGMDSASGYTF. The CDR3 DNA is TGTGCCAGCAGTTTATCCCCAGGGGGAATGGACTCGGCTAGTGGCTACACCTTC.